A selection of T cell receptor beta chains follows, all from one sample in a study of cytomegalovirus exposure and HLA in healthy donors. Repertoires were generated with immunoSEQ multiplex PCR, while TCRdb's copy carries only in-frame clones and drops some. The data contain 140,000 to 150,000 clones, over 70% of them seen just once; the ten biggest clones take up just over 4.5%. Sequences were obtained from PBMCs. The receptors originated from a man between 40 and 49 years old in good health and CMV-seronegative. Both conserved end residues are part of each CDR3. D genes are given only for firm matches. Clone size appears in some rows only: once, few, many, or a class for an expanded clone.

TRBJ2-1 TRBD2 TRBV11-2 NA TGTGCCAGCAGCCCGGCGGGGGGCTATTTTAATGAGCAGTTCTTC CASSPAGGYFNEQFF
TRBJ2-1 TRBD1 TRBV7-9 NA TGTGCCAGCAGCTTAATACAGGGGGCTCACAATGAGCAGTTCTTC CASSLIQGAHNEQFF
TRBJ2-1 TRBD2 TRBV25-1 NA TGTGCCAGCAGTGCGGCGGCAGCGGGGGGGCAAAATGAGCAGTTCTTC CASSAAAAGGQNEQFF
TRBJ1-5 NA TRBV15 NA TGTGCCACCAGCAGAGGGCACAGGGATGGTCAGCCCCAGCATTTT CATSRGHRDGQPQHF
TRBJ1-1 TRBD1 TRBV7-9 NA TGTGCCAGCAGCCTGGGACAGGGGACTGAAGCTTTCTTT CASSLGQGTEAFF
TRBJ2-7 NA TRBV5-4 few TGTGCCAGCAGCTTGGCGGGGGGACAATCCTACGAGCAGTACTTC CASSLAGGQSYEQYF
TRBJ2-3 NA TRBV2 NA TGTGCCAGCTCGCCACAGGGAATTCACACAGATACGCAGTATTTT CASSPQGIHTDTQYF
TRBJ2-5 TRBD2 TRBV7-2 NA TGTGCCAGCAGCTCTAGCGGGGGGGAAGAGACCCAGTACTTC CASSSSGGEETQYF
TRBJ2-7 TRBD1 TRBV19 NA TGTGCCAGTAGTCTGGCGGGACAGGGGATCTACGAGCAGTACTTC CASSLAGQGIYEQYF
TRBJ2-2 TRBD1 TRBV19 NA TGTGCCAGAGACAGGGGGCGTAGGAAGAACGGGGAGCTGTTTTTT CARDRGRRKNGELFF